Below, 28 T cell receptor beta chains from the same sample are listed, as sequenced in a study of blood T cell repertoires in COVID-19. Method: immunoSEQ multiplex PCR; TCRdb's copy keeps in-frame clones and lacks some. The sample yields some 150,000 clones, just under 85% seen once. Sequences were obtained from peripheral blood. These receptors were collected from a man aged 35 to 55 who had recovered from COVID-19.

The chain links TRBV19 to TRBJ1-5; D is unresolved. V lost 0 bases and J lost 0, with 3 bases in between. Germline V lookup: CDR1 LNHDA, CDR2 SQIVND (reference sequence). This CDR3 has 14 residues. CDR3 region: CASSIDYSNQPQHF. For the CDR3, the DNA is TGTGCCAGTAGTATAGATTATAGCAATCAGCCCCAGCATTTT.

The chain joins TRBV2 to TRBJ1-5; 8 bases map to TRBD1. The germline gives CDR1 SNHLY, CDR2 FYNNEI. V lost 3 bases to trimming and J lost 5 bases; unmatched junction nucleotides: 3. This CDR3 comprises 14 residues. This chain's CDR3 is CASSEGQEHQPQHF. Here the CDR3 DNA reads TGTGCCAGCAGTGAGGGACAGGAACATCAGCCCCAGCATTTT.

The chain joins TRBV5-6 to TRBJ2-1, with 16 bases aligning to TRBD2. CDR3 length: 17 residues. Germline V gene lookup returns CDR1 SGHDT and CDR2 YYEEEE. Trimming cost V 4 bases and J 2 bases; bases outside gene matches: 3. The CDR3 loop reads CASSEGTSGRAYNEQFF. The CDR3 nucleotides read TGTGCCAGCAGCGAAGGGACTAGCGGGAGGGCCTACAATGAGCAGTTCTTC.

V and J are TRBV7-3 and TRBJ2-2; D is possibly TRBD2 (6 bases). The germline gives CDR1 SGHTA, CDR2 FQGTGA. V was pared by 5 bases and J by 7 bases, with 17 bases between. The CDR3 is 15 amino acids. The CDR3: CASSIGAGRSGELFF. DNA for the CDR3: TGTGCCAGCAGCATCGGGGCAGGGAGGAGCGGGGAGCTGTTTTTT. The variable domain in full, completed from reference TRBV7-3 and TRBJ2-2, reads GAGVSQTPSNKVTEKGKYVELRCDPISGHTALYWYRQSLGQGPEFLIYFQGTGAADDSGLPNDRFFAVRPEGSVSTLKIQRTERGDSAVYLCASSIGAGRSGELFFGEGSRLTVL.

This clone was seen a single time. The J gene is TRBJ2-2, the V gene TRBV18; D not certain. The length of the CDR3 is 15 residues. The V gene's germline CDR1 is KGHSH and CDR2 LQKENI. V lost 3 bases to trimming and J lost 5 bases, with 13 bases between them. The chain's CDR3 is CASSPNKPTTGELFF. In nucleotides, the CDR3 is TGTGCCAGCTCACCGAACAAGCCGACTACCGGGGAGCTGTTTTTT.

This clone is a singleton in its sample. The CDR3 region has the DNA TGTGCCAGCAGTCCTACCCTCGGTCACAATGAGCAGTTCTTC. It codes for CASSPTLGHNEQFF. The chain combines TRBV11-3 with TRBJ2-1; D is ambiguous. Germline CDR1 SGHNT, CDR2 YENEEA. The CDR3 is 14 residues long. Trimming cost V 6 bases and J 5 bases, with 14 bases left between them.

The CDR3 DNA reads as TGTGCCAGCAGAAACCCTCGGGGCCAAGAGACCCAGTACTTC. This gives the protein CASRNPRGQETQYF. The chain uses TRBV7-2 and TRBJ2-5; D possibly corresponds to TRBD2 (5 bases). Germline V gene data show CDR1 as SGHTA and CDR2 as FQGNSA. Deletions cut 6 bases from V and 1 base from J, with 12 bases between. The CDR3 extends over 14 amino acids.

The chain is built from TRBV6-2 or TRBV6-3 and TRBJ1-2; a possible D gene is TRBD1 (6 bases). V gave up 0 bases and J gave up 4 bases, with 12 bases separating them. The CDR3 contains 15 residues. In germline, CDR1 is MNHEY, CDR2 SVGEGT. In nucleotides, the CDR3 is TGTGCCAGCAGTTACTCGGAACAGGGAAGCTATGGCTACACCTTC. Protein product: CASSYSEQGSYGYTF.

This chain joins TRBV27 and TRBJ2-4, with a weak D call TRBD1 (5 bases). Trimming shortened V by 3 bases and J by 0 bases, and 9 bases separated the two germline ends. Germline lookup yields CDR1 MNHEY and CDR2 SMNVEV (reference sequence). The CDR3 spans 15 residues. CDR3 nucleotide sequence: TGTGCCAGCAGTTTGACAGCCCTAGCCAAAAACATTCAGTACTTC. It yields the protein CASSLTALAKNIQYF.

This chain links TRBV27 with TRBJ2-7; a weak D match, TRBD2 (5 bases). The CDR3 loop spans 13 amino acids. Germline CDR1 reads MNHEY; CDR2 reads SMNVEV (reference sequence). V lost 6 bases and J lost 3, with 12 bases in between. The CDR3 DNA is TGTGCCAGCAGCCCCCTCGGGGACTACGAGCAGTACTTC. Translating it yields CASSPLGDYEQYF.

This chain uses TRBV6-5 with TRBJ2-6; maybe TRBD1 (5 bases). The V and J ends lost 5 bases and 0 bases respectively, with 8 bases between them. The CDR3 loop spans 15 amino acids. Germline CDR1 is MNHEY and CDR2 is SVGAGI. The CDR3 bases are TGTGCCAGCAGTCCAGGGCCCTCTGGGGCCAACGTCCTGACTTTC. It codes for CASSPGPSGANVLTF.

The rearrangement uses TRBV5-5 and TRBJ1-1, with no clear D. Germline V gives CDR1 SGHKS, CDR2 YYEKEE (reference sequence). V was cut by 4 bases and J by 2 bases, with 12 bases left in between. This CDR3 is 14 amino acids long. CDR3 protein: CASSPGGGNTEAFF. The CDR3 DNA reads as TGTGCCAGCAGCCCGGGTGGAGGAAACACTGAAGCTTTCTTT.

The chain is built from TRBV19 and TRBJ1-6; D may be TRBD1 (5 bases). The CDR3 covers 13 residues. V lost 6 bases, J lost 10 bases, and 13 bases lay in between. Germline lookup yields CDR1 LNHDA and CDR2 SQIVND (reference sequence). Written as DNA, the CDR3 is TGTGCCAGTAGACCCAGGCGGGGCTCACCCCTCCACTTT. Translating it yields CASRPRRGSPLHF.

The CDR3 sequence: CASSRTDPYEQYF. CDR3 in DNA: TGTGCCAGCAGTCGGACAGATCCCTACGAGCAGTACTTC. The chain links TRBV2 to TRBJ2-7; D is possibly TRBD1 (6 bases). Trimming took off 5 bases at V and 2 bases at J, with 10 bases between the two ends. Germline V gene lookup returns CDR1 SNHLY and CDR2 FYNNEI. CDR3 length: 13 residues.

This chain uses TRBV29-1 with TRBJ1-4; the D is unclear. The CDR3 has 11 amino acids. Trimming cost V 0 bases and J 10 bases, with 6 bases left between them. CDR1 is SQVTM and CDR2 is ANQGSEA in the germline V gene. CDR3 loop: CSVEDFGKLFF. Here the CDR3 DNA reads TGCAGCGTTGAAGATTTCGGAAAACTGTTTTTT.

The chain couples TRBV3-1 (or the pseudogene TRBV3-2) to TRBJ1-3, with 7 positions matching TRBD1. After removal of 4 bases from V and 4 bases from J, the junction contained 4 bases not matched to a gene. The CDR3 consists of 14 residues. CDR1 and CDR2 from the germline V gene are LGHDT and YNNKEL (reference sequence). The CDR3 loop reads CASSPTGLGNTIYF. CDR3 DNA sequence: TGTGCCAGCAGCCCGACAGGGTTAGGAAACACCATATATTTT.

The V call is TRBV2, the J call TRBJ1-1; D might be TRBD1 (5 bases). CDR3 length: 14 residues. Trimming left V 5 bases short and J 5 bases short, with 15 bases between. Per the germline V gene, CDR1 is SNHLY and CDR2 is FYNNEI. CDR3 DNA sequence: TGTGCCAGCAGTCAAAGACAGTGGTCAACTGAAGCTTTCTTT. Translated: CASSQRQWSTEAFF.

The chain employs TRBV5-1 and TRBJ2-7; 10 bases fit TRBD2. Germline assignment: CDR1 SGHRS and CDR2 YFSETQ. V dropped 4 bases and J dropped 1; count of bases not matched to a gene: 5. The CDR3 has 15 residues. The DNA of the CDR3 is TGCGCCAGCAGCCCGATAGCGGGAGGATCCTACGAGCAGTACTTC. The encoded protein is CASSPIAGGSYEQYF.

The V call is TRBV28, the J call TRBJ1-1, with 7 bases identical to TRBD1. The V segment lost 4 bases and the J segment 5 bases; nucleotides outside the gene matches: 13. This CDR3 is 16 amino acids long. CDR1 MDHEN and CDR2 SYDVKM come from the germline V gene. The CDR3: CASSSTGALDLTEAFF. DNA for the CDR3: TGTGCCAGCAGTTCCACAGGGGCGCTGGACCTAACTGAAGCTTTCTTT. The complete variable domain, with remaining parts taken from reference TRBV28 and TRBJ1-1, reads DVKVTQSSRYLVKRTGEKVFLECVQDMDHENMFWYRQDPGLGLRLIYFSYDVKMKEKGDIPEGYSVSREKKERFSLILESASTNQTSMYLCASSSTGALDLTEAFFGQGTRLTVV.

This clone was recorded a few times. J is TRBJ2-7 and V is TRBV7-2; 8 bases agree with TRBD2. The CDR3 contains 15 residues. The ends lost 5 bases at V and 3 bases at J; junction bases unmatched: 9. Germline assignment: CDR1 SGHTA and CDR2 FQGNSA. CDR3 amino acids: CASSERAGGIYEQYF. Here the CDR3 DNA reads TGTGCCAGCAGCGAAAGGGCGGGAGGCATCTACGAGCAGTACTTC.

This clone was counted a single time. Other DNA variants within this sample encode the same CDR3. The CDR3 bases are TGTGCCAGCAGTTACTCGAATAGAGGGGAGACCCAGTACTTC. It specifies CASSYSNRGETQYF. The chain has TRBV6-5 and TRBJ2-5; possibly TRBD2 for D (5 bases). V lost 0 bases and J 5 bases, leaving 10 bases between the germline ends. Germline CDR1 MNHEY, CDR2 SVGAGI. The CDR3 totals 14 residues.

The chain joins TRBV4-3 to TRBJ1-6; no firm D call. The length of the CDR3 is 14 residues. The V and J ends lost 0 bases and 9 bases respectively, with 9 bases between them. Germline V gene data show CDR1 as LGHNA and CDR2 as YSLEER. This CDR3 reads CASSQESILSPLHF. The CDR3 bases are TGCGCCAGCAGCCAAGAATCTATCCTTTCACCCCTCCACTTT.

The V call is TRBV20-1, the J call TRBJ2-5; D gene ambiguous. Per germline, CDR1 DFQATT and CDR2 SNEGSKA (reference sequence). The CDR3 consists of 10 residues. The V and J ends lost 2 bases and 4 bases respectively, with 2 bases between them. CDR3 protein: CSARLETQYF. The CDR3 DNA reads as TGCAGTGCTAGACTAGAGACCCAGTACTTC.

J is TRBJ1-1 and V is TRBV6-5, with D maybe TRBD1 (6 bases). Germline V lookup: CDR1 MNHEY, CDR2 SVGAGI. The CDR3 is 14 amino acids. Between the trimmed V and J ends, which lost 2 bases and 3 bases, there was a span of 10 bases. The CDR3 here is CASSYGGGYTEAFF. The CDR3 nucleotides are TGTGCCAGCAGTTACGGGGGGGGCTACACTGAAGCTTTCTTT.

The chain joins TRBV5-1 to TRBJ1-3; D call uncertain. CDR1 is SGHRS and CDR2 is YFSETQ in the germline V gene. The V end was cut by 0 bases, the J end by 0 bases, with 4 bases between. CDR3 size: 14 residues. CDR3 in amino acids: CASSLGHSGNTIYF. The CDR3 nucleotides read TGCGCCAGCAGCTTGGGACACTCTGGAAACACCATATATTTT.

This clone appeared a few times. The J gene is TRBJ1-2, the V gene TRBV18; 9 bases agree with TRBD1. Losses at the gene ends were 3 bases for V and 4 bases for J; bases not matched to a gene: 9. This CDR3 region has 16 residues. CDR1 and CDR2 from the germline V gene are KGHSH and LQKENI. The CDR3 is CASSPDGATGGYGYTF. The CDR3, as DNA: TGTGCCAGCTCACCGGATGGGGCGACAGGGGGCTATGGCTACACCTTC.

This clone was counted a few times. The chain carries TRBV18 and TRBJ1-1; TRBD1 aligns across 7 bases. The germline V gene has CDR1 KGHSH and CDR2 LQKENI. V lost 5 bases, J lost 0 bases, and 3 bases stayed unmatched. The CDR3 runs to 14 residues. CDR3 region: CASSVGQLNTEAFF. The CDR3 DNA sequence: TGTGCCAGCTCAGTGGGACAGCTGAACACTGAAGCTTTCTTT. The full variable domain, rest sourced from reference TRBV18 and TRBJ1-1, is NAGVMQNPRHLVRRRGQEARLRCSPMKGHSHVYWYRQLPEEGLKFMVYLQKENIIDESGMPKERFSAEFPKEGPSILRIQQVVRGDSAAYFCASSVGQLNTEAFFGQGTRLTVV.

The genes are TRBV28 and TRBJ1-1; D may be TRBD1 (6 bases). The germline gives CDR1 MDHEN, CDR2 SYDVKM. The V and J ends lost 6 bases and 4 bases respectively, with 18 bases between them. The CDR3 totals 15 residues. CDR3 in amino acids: CASSPFRQVSTEAFF. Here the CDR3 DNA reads TGTGCCAGCAGCCCCTTTCGACAGGTCTCCACTGAAGCTTTCTTT.